These 21 T cell receptor beta chains were sequenced from one sample in a study of blood T cell repertoires in COVID-19. Clones were sequenced by immunoSEQ multiplex PCR, and TCRdb holds only the in-frame ones, with some missing. Of approximately 100,000 clones in the sample, approximately 84% were seen once. The source material was peripheral blood. Receptors were obtained from a man aged 55 to 69 with acute or convalescent COVID-19.

The chain couples TRBV20-1 to TRBJ1-2; 8 bases fit TRBD1. The CDR3 spans 12 residues. Germline-derived CDR1 and CDR2 are DFQATT and SNEGSKA (reference sequence). Trimming removed 3 bases from V and 7 bases from J; junction bases left unmatched: 4. The CDR3, as DNA: TGCAGTGCTAGTCGACAGGGGTTTGGCTACACCTTC. Translation gives CSASRQGFGYTF.

The chain has TRBV6-5 and TRBJ2-2; 7 nucleotides align to TRBD1. In germline, CDR1 is MNHEY, CDR2 SVGAGI. This CDR3 comprises 14 residues. V was pared by 7 bases and J by 2 bases, with 4 bases of the junction left unmatched. The CDR3 coding sequence is TGTGCCAGCACCAGGGGGAGAAACACCGGGGAGCTGTTTTTT. Translated, it gives CASTRGRNTGELFF.

The chain carries TRBV3-1 (or the pseudogene TRBV3-2) and TRBJ2-1, with D possibly matching TRBD2 (5 bases). V lost 3 bases and J 12 bases, leaving 9 bases between the germline ends. This CDR3 has 11 amino acids. CDR1 and CDR2 (germline): LGHDT, YNNKEL (reference sequence). As DNA, the CDR3 is TGTGCCAGCAGCCATACAGAGGGGCAGTTCTTC. As protein: CASSHTEGQFF.

As DNA, the CDR3 is TGCGCCAGCAGCTTGGTTAAAGGAAGGGGCCTAGGTAATGAGCAGTTCTTC. This sequence encodes CASSLVKGRGLGNEQFF. The rearrangement uses TRBV5-1 and TRBJ2-1, with a weak D call TRBD1 (5 bases). The V end was cut by 0 bases, the J end by 7 bases, with 20 bases between. Looked up from germline, CDR1 is SGHRS and CDR2 is YFSETQ. CDR3 length: 17 amino acids.

The chain uses TRBV7-9 and TRBJ2-6; tentative D call: TRBD1 (5 bases). The CDR3 contains 14 residues. V lost 1 base and J 4 bases, leaving 5 bases between the germline ends. From germline, CDR1 is SEHNR and CDR2 FQNEAQ (reference sequence). DNA of the CDR3: TGTGCCAGCAGCTTAGGACAGGGGGCCAACGTCCTGACTTTC. Translated, it gives CASSLGQGANVLTF.

The chain has TRBV5-4 and TRBJ2-5, with a tentative D call TRBD2 (5 bases). V lost 0 bases, J lost 5 bases, and 11 bases lay in between. The CDR3 is made up of 14 amino acids. Germline CDR1 reads SGHNT; CDR2 reads YYREEE (reference sequence). The CDR3, as DNA: TGTGCCAGCAGCTTGGATAGGGAGAGGGAGACCCAGTACTTC. It is translated as CASSLDRERETQYF.

This clone has only a few counts. The CDR3 spells CASSLSLTKETQYF. The CDR3 DNA is TGTGCCAGCAGCTTATCCCTGACAAAAGAGACCCAGTACTTC. The V and J genes are TRBV7-2 and TRBJ2-5; unclear D gene. The CDR3 runs to 14 residues. Trimming took 2 bases from V and 3 from J, leaving 10 bases between them. The germline V gene has CDR1 SGHTA and CDR2 FQGNSA.

The chain employs TRBV9 and TRBJ1-2; D is ambiguous. The CDR3 is 17 amino acids. Between the trimmed V and J ends, which lost 0 bases and 0 bases, there was a span of 15 bases. Germline lookup yields CDR1 SGDLS and CDR2 YYNGEE. As DNA, the CDR3 is TGTGCCAGCAGCGTAGAGTGGTTAGGAACAGCTAACTATGGCTACACCTTC. This encodes CASSVEWLGTANYGYTF.

The chain is built from TRBV5-1 and TRBJ1-3; a weak D match, TRBD1 (6 bases). Germline V gene sequence: CDR1 SGHRS, CDR2 YFSETQ. The CDR3 is 15 residues long. The germline V and J ends were trimmed by 2 bases and 5 bases, with 14 bases remaining between them. The CDR3 spells CASSFSGTTRNTIYF. As DNA, the CDR3 is TGCGCCAGCAGCTTTTCGGGGACAACGCGAAACACCATATATTTT.

The rearrangement uses TRBV5-6 and TRBJ2-5; 8 positions agree with TRBD1. CDR1 is SGHDT, CDR2 YYEEEE, per germline. The ends lost 4 bases at V and 3 bases at J; junction bases unmatched: 11. The CDR3 extends over 16 amino acids. The CDR3 is CASSPYGQGQEETQYF. The CDR3 DNA sequence: TGTGCCAGCAGCCCTTACGGACAGGGTCAGGAAGAGACCCAGTACTTC. Full variable domain (remainder filled in from reference TRBV5-6 and TRBJ2-5): DAGVTQSPTHLIKTRGQQVTLRCSPKSGHDTVSWYQQALGQGPQFIFQYYEEEERQRGNFPDRFSGHQFPNYSSELNVNALLLGDSALYLCASSPYGQGQEETQYFGPGTRLLVL.

The chain employs TRBV6-5 and TRBJ2-5, with D maybe TRBD2 (5 bases). Germline V gives CDR1 MNHEY, CDR2 SVGAGI. The V gene lost 11 bases and the J gene lost 2 bases, with 15 bases spanning the gap. The CDR3 sequence is 13 residues long. DNA for the CDR3: TGTGCCGCGTCAGGCAGCGGACAAGAGACCCAGTACTTC. It codes for CAASGSGQETQYF.

The chain employs TRBV10-3 and TRBJ2-1, with a possible D match to TRBD2 (6 bases). The V end was cut by 4 bases, the J end by 7 bases, with 20 bases between. Germline loops: CDR1 ENHRY, CDR2 SYGVKD. The CDR3 runs to 16 residues. CDR3 in DNA: TGTGCCATCAGTGTCAAAGTCGGGGGAGGAGAGAATGAGCAGTTCTTC. Encoded protein: CAISVKVGGGENEQFF.

The rearrangement links TRBV3-1 (or the pseudogene TRBV3-2) to TRBJ1-2, with 7 nucleotides matching TRBD1. The CDR3 totals 15 residues. Losses at the gene ends were 3 bases for V and 4 bases for J; bases not matched to a gene: 8. Germline loops: CDR1 LGHDT, CDR2 YNNKEL (reference sequence). CDR3 sequence reads: CASSHSDRVFYGYTF. As DNA, the CDR3 is TGTGCCAGCAGCCACTCTGACAGGGTGTTCTATGGCTACACCTTC.

Written as DNA, the CDR3 is TGTGCCAGCAGCCCACTAGCGGGAGGGCCGAATGAGCAGTTCTTC. This gives the protein CASSPLAGGPNEQFF. The chain is built from TRBV14 and TRBJ2-1; 13 bases align to TRBD2. CDR1 is SGHDN, CDR2 FVKESK, per germline. With 4 bases clipped from V and 7 bases from J, the junction kept 4 bases outside the gene matches. CDR3 length: 15 amino acids.

This clone was seen a handful of times. The chain links TRBV27 to TRBJ1-2; D perhaps matches TRBD1 (6 bases). The V end was cut by 6 bases, the J end by 2 bases, with 16 bases between. This CDR3 contains 15 residues. Germline CDR1 and CDR2: MNHEY and SMNVEV (reference sequence). The CDR3 DNA reads as TGTGCCAGCAGGGAAGGGGGGGCAGTCAACTATGGCTACACCTTC. This gives the protein CASREGGAVNYGYTF.

The V call is TRBV29-1, the J call TRBJ1-2; no reliable D call. Trimming cost V 5 bases and J 4 bases, with 5 bases left between them. The CDR3 covers 10 residues. Germline V gene data show CDR1 as SQVTM and CDR2 as ANQGSEA. CDR3 in amino acids: CSVSLYGYTF. CDR3 DNA: TGCAGCGTTTCTCTCTATGGCTACACCTTC.

The DNA for the CDR3 is TGTGCCAGCAGCCTGCCGGGGGACTTCTATGGCTACACCTTC. Protein: CASSLPGDFYGYTF. V usage is TRBV7-9 and J usage is TRBJ1-2; maybe TRBD1 (5 bases). Germline lookup yields CDR1 SEHNR and CDR2 FQNEAQ (reference sequence). This CDR3 is built from 14 residues. V was cut by 5 bases and J by 4 bases, with 14 bases left in between. Full variable domain (missing parts from reference TRBV7-9 and TRBJ1-2): DTGVSQNPRHKITKRGQNVTFRCDPISEHNRLYWYRQTLGQGPEFLTYFQNEAQLEKSRLLSDRFSAERPKGSFSTLEIQRTEQGDSAMYLCASSLPGDFYGYTFGSGTRLTVV.

The chain recombines TRBV2 with TRBJ2-2; 8 bases map to TRBD2. Germline CDR1 is SNHLY and CDR2 is FYNNEI. V was clipped by 6 bases and J by 3 bases; unmatched bases: 3. The CDR3 length is 14 residues. The CDR3 nucleotides read TGTGCCAGCAGCGGGAGGGGGGACACCGGGGAGCTGTTTTTT. Encoded protein: CASSGRGDTGELFF.

The chain carries TRBV2 and TRBJ1-1; D is uncertain. The CDR3 sequence is 14 residues long. V dropped 5 bases and J dropped 1 base, with 11 bases sitting between them. CDR1 and CDR2 from the germline V gene are SNHLY and FYNNEI. The CDR3 region is CASSILVANTEAFF. Written as DNA, the CDR3 is TGTGCCAGCAGTATCCTGGTAGCGAACACTGAAGCTTTCTTT.

This chain links TRBV7-6 with TRBJ2-1; tentative D call: TRBD2 (6 bases). The CDR3 has 16 residues. V lost 0 bases to trimming and J lost 9 bases, with 18 bases between them. Germline assignment: CDR1 SGHVS and CDR2 FNYEAQ. The CDR3 coding sequence is TGTGCCAGCAGCTTAGCGGGAGGCGTCTCCTCCACTGAGCAGTTCTTC. It yields the protein CASSLAGGVSSTEQFF.

This clone has more than one count but fewer than ten. This sequence joins TRBV5-4 and TRBJ2-7, with D unresolved. The CDR3 is 17 amino acids. V lost 4 bases and J lost 0, with 20 bases in between. Germline values: CDR1 SGHNT, CDR2 YYREEE (reference sequence). CDR3 nucleotides: TGTGCCAGCAGCCCCTTAATAACGACGGAGAGCTCCTACGAGCAGTACTTC. Protein sequence: CASSPLITTESSYEQYF.